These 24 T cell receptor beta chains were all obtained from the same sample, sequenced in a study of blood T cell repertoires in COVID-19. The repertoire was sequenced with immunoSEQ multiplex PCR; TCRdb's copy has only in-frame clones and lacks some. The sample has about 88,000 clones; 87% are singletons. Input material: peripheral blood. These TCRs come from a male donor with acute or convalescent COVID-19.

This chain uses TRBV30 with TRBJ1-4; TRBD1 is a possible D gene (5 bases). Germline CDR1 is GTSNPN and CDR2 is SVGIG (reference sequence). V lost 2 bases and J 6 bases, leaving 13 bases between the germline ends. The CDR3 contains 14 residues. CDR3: CAWSRRGGDEKLFF. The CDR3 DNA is TGTGCCTGGAGTAGAAGGGGTGGAGATGAAAAACTGTTTTTT.

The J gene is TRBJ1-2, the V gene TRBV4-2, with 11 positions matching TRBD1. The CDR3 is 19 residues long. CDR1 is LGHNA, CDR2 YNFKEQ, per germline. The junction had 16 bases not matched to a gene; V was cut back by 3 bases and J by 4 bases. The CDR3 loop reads CASSHTADRGPRLGYGYTF. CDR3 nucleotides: TGTGCCAGCAGCCACACCGCGGACAGGGGGCCCCGTTTGGGCTATGGCTACACCTTC.

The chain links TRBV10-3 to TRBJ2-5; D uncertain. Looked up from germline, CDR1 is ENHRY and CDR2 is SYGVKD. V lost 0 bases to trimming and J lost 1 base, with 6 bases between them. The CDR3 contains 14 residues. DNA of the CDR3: TGTGCCATCAGTGAGTCTCCCAGCCAAGAGACCCAGTACTTC. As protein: CAISESPSQETQYF.

The CDR3 DNA follows: TGTGCCAGCAGTTTTACAGGGGGGAGCAATCAGCCCCAGCATTTT. It translates to CASSFTGGSNQPQHF. V usage is TRBV27 and J usage is TRBJ1-5; the match to TRBD1 covers 8 bases. CDR3 length equals 15 residues. Germline-derived CDR1 and CDR2 are MNHEY and SMNVEV (reference sequence). With V trimmed by 3 bases and J by 1 base, 2 bases remained unmatched.

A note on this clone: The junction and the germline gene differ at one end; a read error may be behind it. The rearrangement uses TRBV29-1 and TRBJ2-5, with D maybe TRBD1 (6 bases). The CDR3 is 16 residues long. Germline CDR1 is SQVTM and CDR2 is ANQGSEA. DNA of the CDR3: TGCAGCGTTGAAGATGGGGGCCGGACTGGGCGGTCTTTTCTGGACTTC. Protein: CSVEDGGRTGRSFLDF.

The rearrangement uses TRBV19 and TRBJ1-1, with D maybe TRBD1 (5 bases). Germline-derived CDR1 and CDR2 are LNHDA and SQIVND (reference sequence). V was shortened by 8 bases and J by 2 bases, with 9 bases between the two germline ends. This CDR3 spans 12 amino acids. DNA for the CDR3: TGTGCCAGTTTAGACAGCAACACTGAAGCTTTCTTT. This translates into CASLDSNTEAFF.

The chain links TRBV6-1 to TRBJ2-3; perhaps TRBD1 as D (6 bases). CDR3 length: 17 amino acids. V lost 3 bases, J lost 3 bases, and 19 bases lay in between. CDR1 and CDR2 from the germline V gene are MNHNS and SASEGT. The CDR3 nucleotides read TGTGCCAGCAGTGAGACCACAGGGAGAGGAGATACAGATACGCAGTATTTT. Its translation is CASSETTGRGDTDTQYF.

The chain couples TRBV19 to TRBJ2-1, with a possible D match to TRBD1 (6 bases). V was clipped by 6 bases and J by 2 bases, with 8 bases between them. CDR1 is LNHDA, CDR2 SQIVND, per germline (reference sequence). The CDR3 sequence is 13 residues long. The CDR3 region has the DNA TGTGCCAGTAGGAGGGACACCTACAATGAGCAGTTCTTC. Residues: CASRRDTYNEQFF. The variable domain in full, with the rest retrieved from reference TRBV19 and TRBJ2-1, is DGGITQSPKYLFRKEGQNVTLSCEQNLNHDAMYWYRQDPGQGLRLIYYSQIVNDFQKGDIAEGYSVSREKKESFPLTVTSAQKNPTAFYLCASRRDTYNEQFFGPGTRLTVL.

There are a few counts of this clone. CDR3: CASSLVGANSPLHF. The CDR3 bases are TGTGCCAGCAGCTTGGTGGGGGCTAATTCACCCCTCCACTTT. V is TRBV5-4 and J is TRBJ1-6, with TRBD1 as a possible D gene (6 bases). The germline V gene has CDR1 SGHNT and CDR2 YYREEE (reference sequence). The V end was cut by 0 bases, the J end by 6 bases, with 7 bases between. The CDR3 consists of 14 residues.

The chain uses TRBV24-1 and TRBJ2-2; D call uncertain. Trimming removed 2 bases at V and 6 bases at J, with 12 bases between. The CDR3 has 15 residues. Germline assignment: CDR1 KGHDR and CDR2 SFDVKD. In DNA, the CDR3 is TGTGCCACCAGTGATTACGGTAGCCTCGCCGGGGAGCTGTTTTTT. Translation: CATSDYGSLAGELFF.

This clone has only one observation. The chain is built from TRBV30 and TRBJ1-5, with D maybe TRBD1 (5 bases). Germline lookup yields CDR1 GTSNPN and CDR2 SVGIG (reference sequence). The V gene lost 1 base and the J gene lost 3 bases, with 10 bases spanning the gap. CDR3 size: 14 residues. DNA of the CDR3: TGTGCCTGGAGTGCCGACAGTTACAATCAGCCCCAGCATTTT. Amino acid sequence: CAWSADSYNQPQHF.

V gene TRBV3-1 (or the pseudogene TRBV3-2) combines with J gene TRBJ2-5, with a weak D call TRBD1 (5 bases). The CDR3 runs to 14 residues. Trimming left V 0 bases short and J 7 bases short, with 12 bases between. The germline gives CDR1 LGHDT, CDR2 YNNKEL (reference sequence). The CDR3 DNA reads TGTGCCAGCAGCCAAGATAGGGGAAGGGTGACCCAGTACTTC. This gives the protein CASSQDRGRVTQYF.

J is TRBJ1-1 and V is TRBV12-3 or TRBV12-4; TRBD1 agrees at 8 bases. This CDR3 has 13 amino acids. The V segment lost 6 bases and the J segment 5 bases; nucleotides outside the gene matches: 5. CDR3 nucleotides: TGTGCCAGCAGCAGGGGGCTGGGAACTGAAGCTTTCTTT. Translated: CASSRGLGTEAFF.

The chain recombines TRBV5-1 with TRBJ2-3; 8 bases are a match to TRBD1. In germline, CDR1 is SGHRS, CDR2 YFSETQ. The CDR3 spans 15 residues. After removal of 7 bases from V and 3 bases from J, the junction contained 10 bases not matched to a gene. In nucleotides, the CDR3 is TGCGCCAGCTCGACCGGGACAGGATCGACAGATACGCAGTATTTT. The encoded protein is CASSTGTGSTDTQYF.

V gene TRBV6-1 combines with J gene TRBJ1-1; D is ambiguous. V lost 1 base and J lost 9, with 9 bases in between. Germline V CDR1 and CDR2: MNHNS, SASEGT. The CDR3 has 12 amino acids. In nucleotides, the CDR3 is TGTGCCAGCAGTGAAGGGCGGCAGCAAGCTTTCTTT. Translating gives CASSEGRQQAFF.

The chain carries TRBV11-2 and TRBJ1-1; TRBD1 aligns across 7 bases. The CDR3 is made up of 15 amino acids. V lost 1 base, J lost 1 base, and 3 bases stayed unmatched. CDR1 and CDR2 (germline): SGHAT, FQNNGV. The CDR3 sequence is CASSLATGENTEAFF. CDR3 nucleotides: TGTGCCAGCAGCTTAGCTACAGGGGAGAACACTGAAGCTTTCTTT.

DNA of the CDR3: TGTGCCAGCAGCTTCGACAGGGGTTGGAATGAGCAGTTCTTC. This encodes CASSFDRGWNEQFF. The V gene is TRBV7-2, the J gene TRBJ2-1; 8 positions match TRBD1. The CDR3 spans 14 residues. Per the germline V gene, CDR1 is SGHTA and CDR2 is FQGNSA. Trimming took 3 bases from V and 7 from J; bases not matched to a gene: 5. The full variable domain, its missing parts supplied by reference TRBV7-2 and TRBJ2-1, is GAGVSQSPSNKVTEKGKDVELRCDPISGHTALYWYRQSLGQGLEFLIYFQGNSAPDKSGLPSDRFSAERTGGSVSTLTIQRTQQEDSAVYLCASSFDRGWNEQFFGPGTRLTVL.

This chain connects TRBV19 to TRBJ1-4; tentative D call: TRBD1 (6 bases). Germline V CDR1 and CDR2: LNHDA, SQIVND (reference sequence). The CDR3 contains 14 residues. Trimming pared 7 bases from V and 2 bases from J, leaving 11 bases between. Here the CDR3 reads CASTPRGTNEKLFF. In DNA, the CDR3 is TGTGCCAGTACCCCAAGGGGGACTAATGAAAAACTGTTTTTT.

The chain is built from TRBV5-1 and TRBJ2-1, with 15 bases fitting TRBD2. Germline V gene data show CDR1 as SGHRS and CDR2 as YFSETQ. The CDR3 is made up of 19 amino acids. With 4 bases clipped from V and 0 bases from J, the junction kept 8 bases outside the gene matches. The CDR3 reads CASSPGLAGGRDSYNEQFF. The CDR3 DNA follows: TGCGCCAGCAGCCCCGGACTAGCGGGGGGGCGGGACTCCTACAATGAGCAGTTCTTC.

CDR3 region: CASSVTPGVWSSPLHF. The CDR3 DNA follows: TGTGCCAGCAGCGTCACCCCAGGGGTTTGGAGTTCACCCCTCCACTTT. V gene TRBV7-2 combines with J gene TRBJ1-6, with D possibly TRBD1 on 6 matching bases. Germline V lookup: CDR1 SGHTA, CDR2 FQGNSA. The CDR3 is 16 amino acids. Trimming pared 5 bases from V and 9 bases from J, leaving 20 bases between.

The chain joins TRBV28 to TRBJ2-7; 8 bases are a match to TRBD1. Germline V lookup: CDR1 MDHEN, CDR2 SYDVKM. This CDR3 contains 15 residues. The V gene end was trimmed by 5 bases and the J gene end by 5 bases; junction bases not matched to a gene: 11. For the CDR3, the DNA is TGTGCCAGCAGTACCAACAGGGGGTTCGGGGACGAGCAGTACTTC. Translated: CASSTNRGFGDEQYF.

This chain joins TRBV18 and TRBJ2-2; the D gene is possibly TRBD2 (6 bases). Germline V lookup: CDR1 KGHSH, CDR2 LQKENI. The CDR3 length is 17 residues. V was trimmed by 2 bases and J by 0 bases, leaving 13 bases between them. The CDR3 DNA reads TGTGCCAGCTCACCATCCGGGGGTGGCTCGAACACCGGGGAGCTGTTTTTT. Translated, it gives CASSPSGGGSNTGELFF.

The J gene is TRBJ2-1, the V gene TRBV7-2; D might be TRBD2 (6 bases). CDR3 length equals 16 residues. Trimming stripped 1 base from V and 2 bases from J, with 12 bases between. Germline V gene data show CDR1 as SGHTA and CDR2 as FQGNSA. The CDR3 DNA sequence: TGTGCCAGCAGCTTAGGCCCGGGGGTCACCTACAATGAGCAGTTCTTC. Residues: CASSLGPGVTYNEQFF.

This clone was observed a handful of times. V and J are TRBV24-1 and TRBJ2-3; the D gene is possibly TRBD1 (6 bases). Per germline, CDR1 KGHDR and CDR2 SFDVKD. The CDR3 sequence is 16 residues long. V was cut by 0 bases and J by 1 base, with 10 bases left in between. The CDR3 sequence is CATSDLFAGGTDTQYF. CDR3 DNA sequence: TGTGCCACCAGTGATTTGTTCGCAGGGGGCACAGATACGCAGTATTTT.